The rows below give T cell receptor beta chains drawn from one sample of a study of T cell changes during pregnancy in multiple sclerosis. Generated by immunoSEQ multiplex PCR, the TCRdb table keeps only in-frame clones and is missing some. The top ten clones hold 0.55% to 0.75% of a sample with around 51,000 clones, 85% to 95% of them seen once. The input for sequencing was CD4+ T cells from peripheral blood mononuclear cells, taken in the second trimester of pregnancy. The receptors were sampled from a female donor with multiple sclerosis, enrolled in a pregnancy study. CDR3s include the opening cysteine and the closing phenylalanine or tryptophan. Each record gives: D gene, clone size, J gene, V gene, CDR3 DNA, CDR3 protein. The D gene is left open where the match is weak. Clone sizes are given selectively: once, few, many, or a class where the clone is expanded.

TRBD2 | - | TRBJ2-1 | TRBV4-3 | TGCGCCAGCAGTCGGGGGGCGGCTAGCGGGGGATACAATGAGCAGTTCTTC | CASSRGAASGGYNEQFF
- | - | TRBJ2-3 | TRBV18 | TGTGCCAGCTCACCGCGATTAGCAGCAAGCACAGATACGCAGTATTTT | CASSPRLAASTDTQYF
TRBD1 | - | TRBJ2-4 | TRBV19 | TGTGCCAGTAGTATCTCCCAGGGGGCTGAAAACATTCAGTACTTC | CASSISQGAENIQYF
- | - | TRBJ1-4 | TRBV27 | TGTGCCAGCAGTTCCGGACAACACCTGCCTAATGAAAAACTGTTTTTT | CASSSGQHLPNEKLFF
- | few | TRBJ1-2 | TRBV6-5 | TGTGCCAGCAGTTACTCGGCAGGAATTAACTATGGCTACACCTTC | CASSYSAGINYGYTF
- | - | TRBJ1-3 | TRBV30 | TGTGCAGCGGATACCACGGGAAACACCATATATTTT | CAADTTGNTIYF
- | - | TRBJ1-1 | TRBV7-2 | TGTGCCAGCAGCCGCAGGGCAGACACTGAAGCTTTCTTT | CASSRRADTEAFF
- | - | TRBJ1-1 | TRBV5-1 | TGCGCCAGCAAGCTTATCCAGGGTGGCACTGAAGCTTTCTTT | CASKLIQGGTEAFF
- | - | TRBJ1-1 | TRBV19 | TGTGCCAGTTTGACAGTGAACACTGAAGCTTTCTTT | CASLTVNTEAFF
- | - | TRBJ1-6 | TRBV4-2 | TGTGCCAGCAGCCAAGATAGCGGGGCTGGTATTAATTCACCCCTCCACTTT | CASSQDSGAGINSPLHF
TRBD1 | - | TRBJ2-2 | TRBV4-1 | TGCGCCAGCAGTAGGACAGGGCCCCGGACCGGGGAGCTGTTTTTT | CASSRTGPRTGELFF
TRBD1 | - | TRBJ1-4 | TRBV19 | TGTGCCAGTAGTATCCCGGACAGGGGAGCAACTAATGAAAAACTGTTTTTT | CASSIPDRGATNEKLFF
- | - | TRBJ1-2 | TRBV25-1 | TGTGCCAGCAGGGACAGCGTGTATGGCTACACCTTC | CASRDSVYGYTF
- | - | TRBJ1-1 | TRBV5-6 | TGTGCCAGCAGCTTGCAGGGCGGCCTCCGGAACACTGAAGCTTTCTTT | CASSLQGGLRNTEAFF
TRBD1 | once | TRBJ1-4 | TRBV5-8 | TGTGCCAGCAGCGCGTGGACAGGGAATGAAAAACTGTTTTTT | CASSAWTGNEKLFF
TRBD2 | - | TRBJ2-2 | TRBV10-3 | TGTGCCATCAGTGGAATTAGCGGGGGGGACCGAAGAACCGGGGAGCTGTTTTTT | CAISGISGGDRRTGELFF
- | once | TRBJ1-1 | TRBV5-5 | TGTGCCAGCAGCATTACAGGGTCCACTGAAGCTTTCTTT | CASSITGSTEAFF
- | - | TRBJ1-3 | TRBV4-2 | TGTGCCAGCAGCCAAGGCCAGGGCATCGAGGACACCATATATTTT | CASSQGQGIEDTIYF
TRBD1 | - | TRBJ2-3 | TRBV4-2 | TGTGCCAGCAGCCAAGATGGGACAGGGTTGGTCTCAGATACGCAGTATTTT | CASSQDGTGLVSDTQYF
TRBD1 | - | TRBJ1-1 | TRBV6-5 | TGTGCCAGCACTTTCACAGGGGGGAACACTGAAGCTTTCTTT | CASTFTGGNTEAFF
TRBD1 | - | TRBJ2-7 | TRBV2 | TGTGCCAGCAGCGAAGACAGGGGGCTCTACGAGCAGTACTTC | CASSEDRGLYEQYF
TRBD1 | - | TRBJ1-2 | TRBV6-5 | TGTGCCAGCAGCCGGGACAGGGATGGCTACACCTTC | CASSRDRDGYTF
- | - | TRBJ2-1 | TRBV19 | TGTGCCAGTAGTAATGCAGGGTACAATGAGCAGTTCTTC | CASSNAGYNEQFF
- | - | TRBJ2-6 | TRBV18 | TGTGCCAGCTCACCATCGTCTGGGGCCAACGTCCTGACTTTC | CASSPSSGANVLTF
TRBD1 | - | TRBJ1-2 | TRBV6-5 | TGTGCCAGCAGTTACCGGGACAGGGGCCTCTATGGCTACACCTTC | CASSYRDRGLYGYTF
TRBD2 | - | TRBJ2-3 | TRBV7-2 | TGTGCCAGCAGCTTAGTAGGGCGGGGGGGCTGGACAGATACGCAGTATTTT | CASSLVGRGGWTDTQYF
TRBD1 | - | TRBJ2-2 | TRBV9 | TGTGCCAGCAGCGCAGGGGGACAGATTAGAAGAGTCACCGGGGAGCTGTTTTTT | CASSAGGQIRRVTGELFF
- | - | TRBJ2-4 | TRBV2 | TGTGCCAGCAGTGAAACTCAGGGGATAGCCAAAAACATTCAGTACTTC | CASSETQGIAKNIQYF
- | - | TRBJ1-5 | TRBV19 | TGTGCCAGTAGTATACCCGGGGATAGCAATCAGCCCCAGCATTTT | CASSIPGDSNQPQHF
- | - | TRBJ1-1 | TRBV7-9 | TGTGCCAGCAGCTACTCGTTGGACACTGAAGCTTTCTTT | CASSYSLDTEAFF
TRBD1 | - | TRBJ1-2 | TRBV27 | TGTGCCAGCAGCCTTTTTGGACAGGGAACTAACTATGGCTACACCTTC | CASSLFGQGTNYGYTF
- | - | TRBJ2-3 | TRBV6-5 | TGTGCCAGCACGAGGGGGGGCTCGGGTGATACGCAGTATTTT | CASTRGGSGDTQYF
- | - | TRBJ2-2 | TRBV7-3 | TGTGCCAGCAGCTTAATGGGGGGACTCCTTGCCGGGGAGCTGTTTTTT | CASSLMGGLLAGELFF
- | - | TRBJ1-2 | TRBV9 | TGTGCCAGCAGCATAGGGCGGACAGCTAACTATGGCTACACCTTC | CASSIGRTANYGYTF
- | - | TRBJ2-5 | TRBV5-1 | TGCGCCAGCAGCCCAGGGGAGACCCAGTACTTC | CASSPGETQYF
TRBD1 | - | TRBJ1-1 | TRBV29-1 | TGCAGCGTCGGACTGACAGGGAGGAACGCTGAAGCTTTCTTT | CSVGLTGRNAEAFF
TRBD1 | - | TRBJ2-3 | TRBV4-3 | TGCGCCAGCAGCCAAGATTACCGACAGGGCTGGCCCACAGATACGCAGTATTTT | CASSQDYRQGWPTDTQYF